The following is a T cell receptor (beta chain) sequence with its context. What it recognizes is unknown. MiXCR was run by TCRdb on the 5' RACE reads, yielding one entry per CDR3 protein. This table holds some 450,000 distinct CDR3 sequences, more than 15% found once. This entry comes from a study of T-cell memory formation after mild COVID-19. Study results and caveats: Later expanders leaned CD4+, whereas clones that contracted between day 15 and 85 were balanced CD4/CD8.

V lost 2 bases to trimming and J lost 5 bases; unmatched junction nucleotides: 3. This CDR3 has 15 residues. The germline CDR1 and CDR2 sequences are MNHEY and SMNVEV (reference sequence). This receptor was taken from a man younger than 35 who had mild COVID-19 (a few samples of this study predate the infection). Cell type and time point are not known. Sample: PBMCs or a T cell subset sorted from them (not recorded which). V is TRBV27 and J is TRBJ2-3, with TRBD1 matching over 11 bases. This CDR3 reads CASSLPGQGVDTQYF. CDR3 DNA sequence: TGTGCCAGCAGTTTACCGGGACAGGGGGTAGATACGCAGTATTTT.